This is a list of T cell receptor beta chains from one sample in a study of cytomegalovirus exposure and HLA in healthy donors. TCRdb keeps only in-frame clones here, not all; method: immunoSEQ multiplex PCR. The sample comprises 100,000 to 150,000 clones, roughly 80% of which are singletons, and roughly 1.2% rests with the top ten. Source material: PBMCs. These receptors came from a boy aged 5-17 years in good health and CMV-seronegative. Each CDR3 is given with its conserved first and last residue.

CASSGTSVNTGGLFF TRBJ2-2 15 TRBV6-1
CASRESGGETQYF TRBJ2-5 13 TRBV13
CASRFTGGIGANVLTF TRBJ2-6 16 TRBV6-6
CASSVGQNTEAFF TRBJ1-1 13 TRBV7-9
CASSLGLQSYEQYF TRBJ2-7 14 TRBV7-2
CASSSGGPPYEQYF TRBJ2-7 14 TRBV6-6
CASSAGQMNTESFF TRBJ1-1 14 TRBV4-2
CASSLLLNYGYTF TRBJ1-2 13 TRBV7-3
CSVLSEGARLSTDTQYF TRBJ2-3 17 TRBV29-1
CASSLPLRGGTYNEQFF TRBJ2-1 17 TRBV4-1
CAWTDRGTEAFF TRBJ1-1 12 TRBV30
CASSPMTSGNEQFF TRBJ2-1 14 TRBV14
CASSQRSSDTEAFF TRBJ1-1 14 TRBV4-1
CASSRGIYEQYF TRBJ2-7 12 TRBV6-1
CSSSEARWGRIEKLFF TRBJ1-4 16 TRBV7-9
CASSIENSEQYF TRBJ2-7 12 TRBV19
CASSQPPGTSGTETQYF TRBJ2-5 17 TRBV4-1
CASSLQGSSGNTIYF TRBJ1-3 15 TRBV7-9
CASSERGKGRYEQYF TRBJ2-7 15 TRBV25-1
CASSHVDRGPAGETQYF TRBJ2-5 17 TRBV4-1
CSVGTGGTEAFF TRBJ1-1 12 TRBV29-1
CASSQMWYDNEQFF TRBJ2-1 14 TRBV4-1
CASSLPTIFGELFF TRBJ2-2 14 TRBV11-1
CASSEARLAGETQYF TRBJ2-5 15 TRBV2
CATSLQETYEQYF TRBJ2-7 13 TRBV19
CATSRAGGMNTEAFF TRBJ1-1 15 TRBV15
CASSDMTGAEQYF TRBJ2-7 13 TRBV7-9
CASSLGRLAGITYEQYF TRBJ2-7 17 TRBV7-2
CASSLILAGVQETQYF TRBJ2-5 16 TRBV5-1
CASSPRGSYGYTF TRBJ1-2 13 TRBV27
CASSKGDSYEQYF TRBJ2-7 13 TRBV19
CASVRTVNTGELFF TRBJ2-2 14 TRBV6-1
CASSWDFPNEQFF TRBJ2-1 13 TRBV5-6
CASSYPRGAGELFF TRBJ2-2 14 TRBV6-5
CASSLASGGGQPQHF TRBJ1-5 15 TRBV7-9
CASTQWATGANVLTF TRBJ2-6 15 TRBV4-1
CASRELNTGELFF TRBJ2-2 13 TRBV27
CASTPWQGVTEAFF TRBJ1-1 14 TRBV28
CASSIDRASKNIQYF TRBJ2-4 15 TRBV19
CASSENTPGNTIYF TRBJ1-3 14 TRBV25-1
CASSFGPRVSEQYF TRBJ2-7 14 TRBV6-1
CASSLGTSGNNTQYF TRBJ2-3 15 TRBV27